The 25 T cell receptor beta chains listed next were all sequenced from one sample in a study of T cells after yellow fever vaccination. Each CDR3 protein is one row after TCRdb ran MiXCR on the 5' RACE reads. The sample yields under 30,000 distinct CDR3 sequences, less than 6.5% seen once. The input for sequencing was CD8+ T cells sorted from PBMCs, taken 10 days after the yellow fever booster vaccination. The receptors originated from a man aged 25-45 years who received the YFV17D yellow fever vaccine.

This clonotype was seen at least ten times. The rearrangement uses TRBV12-3 or TRBV12-4 and TRBJ2-5; D not resolved. The CDR3 runs to 13 residues. Trimming shortened V by 3 bases and J by 11 bases, and 16 bases separated the two germline ends. This CDR3 reads CASSLIGSPGQYF. CDR3 bases: TGTGCCAGCAGTTTGATCGGGTCTCCCGGGCAGTACTTC.

In its sample, this clonotype was seen many times. This chain's CDR3 is CASGVYYEQYF. The CDR3 DNA is TGTGCCAGTGGCGTGTACTACGAGCAGTACTTC. V is TRBV25-1 and J is TRBJ2-7; D is undetermined. CDR1 is MGHDK, CDR2 SYGVNS, per germline. CDR3 length: 11 amino acids. V was cut by 9 bases and J by 3 bases, with 9 bases left in between.

This clonotype was counted at least ten times. The rearrangement links TRBV27 to TRBJ2-5, with TRBD2 identical over 7 bases. Per the germline V gene, CDR1 is MNHEY and CDR2 is SMNVEV (reference sequence). The CDR3 covers 16 residues. J lost 1 base, V lost 0 bases, and 5 bases had no gene match. CDR3 in DNA: TGTGCCAGCAGTTTATCGGTAGCGGGTATCCAAGAGACCCAGTACTTC. Its protein product is CASSLSVAGIQETQYF.

This clonotype has ten or more counts. The chain employs TRBV20-1 and TRBJ2-2; weak D call: TRBD1 (6 bases). This CDR3 region has 13 residues. Trimming cost V 6 bases and J 6 bases, with 14 bases left between them. The germline V gene encodes CDR1 DFQATT and CDR2 SNEGSKA (reference sequence). The CDR3 DNA reads as TGCAGTGCAGTGGGACATGGCGCCGGGGAGCTGTTTTTT. As protein: CSAVGHGAGELFF.

In its sample, this clonotype was seen many times. J is TRBJ2-5 and V is TRBV7-2; D is perhaps TRBD1 (6 bases). The V and J ends lost 1 base and 2 bases respectively, with 14 bases between them. The CDR3 runs 16 residues. Germline-derived CDR1 and CDR2 are SGHTA and FQGNSA. Here the CDR3 reads CASSLVQGPLQETQYF. The CDR3 coding sequence is TGTGCCAGCAGCTTAGTCCAGGGGCCTTTACAAGAGACCCAGTACTTC.

This clonotype appeared many times. This chain joins TRBV7-2 and TRBJ1-1; 7 bases line up with TRBD1. CDR1 and CDR2 (germline): SGHTA, FQGNSA. After removal of 5 bases from V and 6 bases from J, the junction contained 9 bases not matched to a gene. The CDR3 contains 14 residues. CDR3 region: CASSPRGTVPEAFF. CDR3 in DNA: TGTGCCAGCAGCCCAAGGGGGACAGTCCCTGAAGCTTTCTTT.

This clonotype has ten or more counts. This chain uses TRBV6-2 or TRBV6-3 with TRBJ2-1; D remains unclear. V lost 2 bases and J 6 bases, leaving 2 bases between the germline ends. Germline assignment: CDR1 MNHEY and CDR2 SVGEGT. CDR3 length: 11 residues. The CDR3 is CASSYPNEQFF. The DNA for the CDR3 is TGTGCCAGCAGTTACCCCAATGAGCAGTTCTTC.

This clonotype was seen at least ten times. The V call is TRBV7-9, the J call TRBJ2-1, with a possible D match to TRBD1 (7 bases). Deletions cut 6 bases from V and 1 base from J, with 16 bases between. The CDR3 contains 16 residues. Germline V lookup: CDR1 SEHNR, CDR2 FQNEAQ (reference sequence). The chain's CDR3 is CASRPWAGQSYNEQFF. The DNA for the CDR3 is TGTGCCAGCAGACCCTGGGCGGGACAGTCCTACAATGAGCAGTTCTTC.

This clonotype has a count of ten or more. The chain has TRBV28 and TRBJ2-7; 8 bases are a match to TRBD1. Germline CDR1 is MDHEN and CDR2 is SYDVKM. This CDR3 spans 17 amino acids. J gave up 5 bases and V 3 bases, and 15 bases lay outside the gene matches. In nucleotides, the CDR3 is TGTGCCAGCAGTTTTCCCCTGTCGGACAGGGCTGTTCACGAGCAGTACTTC. This translates into CASSFPLSDRAVHEQYF.

This clonotype was seen many times. The chain couples TRBV7-9 to TRBJ1-6; maybe TRBD1 (5 bases). Trimming stripped 4 bases from V and 6 bases from J, with 16 bases between. The CDR3 is made up of 16 amino acids. Germline CDR1 and CDR2: SEHNR and FQNEAQ (reference sequence). The CDR3 spells CASSSLAGFGNSPLHF. CDR3 nucleotide sequence: TGTGCCAGCAGCTCCCTGGCAGGGTTCGGTAATTCACCCCTCCACTTT.

This clonotype occurred many times. The gene calls are TRBV4-3 and TRBJ2-2; 9 nucleotides align to TRBD1. CDR1 and CDR2 from the germline V gene are LGHNA and YSLEER. V lost 4 bases and J lost 6; bases outside the gene matches: 9. CDR3 length equals 16 residues. CDR3 residues: CASSPIQTGGPGELFF. CDR3 sequence (DNA): TGCGCCAGCAGCCCCATCCAGACAGGGGGACCCGGGGAGCTGTTTTTT.

This clonotype occurred many times. The genes are TRBV20-1 and TRBJ1-3; unclear D gene. Germline CDR1 DFQATT, CDR2 SNEGSKA (reference sequence). Trimming pared 6 bases from V and 2 bases from J, leaving 11 bases between. The CDR3 has 13 residues. The chain's CDR3 is CSAPLPPGNTIYF. The CDR3 DNA follows: TGCAGTGCCCCCCTCCCACCTGGAAACACCATATATTTT.

This clonotype was observed many times. This chain connects TRBV7-8 to TRBJ2-7; D is undetermined. The CDR3 is 17 amino acids. The germline V gene encodes CDR1 SGHVS and CDR2 FQNEAQ. V lost 4 bases and J 3 bases, leaving 22 bases between the germline ends. DNA for the CDR3: TGTGCCAGCAGCTACAGTATGGCAGCAAGATCTTACTACGAGCAGTACTTC. Protein sequence: CASSYSMAARSYYEQYF. Supplemented by reference TRBV7-8 and TRBJ2-7, the full variable domain reads GAGVSQSPRYKVAKRGQDVALRCDPISGHVSLFWYQQALGQGPEFLTYFQNEAQLDKSGLPSDRFFAERPEGSVSTLKIQRTQQEDSAVYLCASSYSMAARSYYEQYFGPGTRLTVT.

This clonotype is medium-sized by share. The chain combines TRBV11-2 with TRBJ2-7, with D perhaps TRBD2 (5 bases). The CDR3 is 13 amino acids. The V end lost 5 bases, the J end lost 3 bases, and 11 bases lay between the germline ends. Germline V gene sequence: CDR1 SGHAT, CDR2 FQNNGV. The CDR3 sequence is CASSAFGGYEQYF. The CDR3 DNA reads as TGTGCCAGCAGCGCCTTCGGAGGCTACGAGCAGTACTTC.

This clonotype was seen repeatedly, ten times or more. The chain links TRBV11-2 to TRBJ2-3, with TRBD2 matching 8 bases. There are 14 residues in the CDR3. Germline V gene lookup returns CDR1 SGHAT and CDR2 FQNNGV. With 5 bases clipped from V and 4 bases from J, the junction kept 5 bases outside the gene matches. CDR3 region: CASSRTAGADTQYF. CDR3 sequence (DNA): TGTGCCAGCAGCCGGACAGCGGGGGCAGATACGCAGTATTTT. Supplemented by reference TRBV11-2 and TRBJ2-3, the full variable domain reads EAGVAQSPRYKIIEKRQSVAFWCNPISGHATLYWYQQILGQGPKLLIQFQNNGVVDDSQLPKDRFSAERLKGVDSTLKIQPAKLEDSAVYLCASSRTAGADTQYFGPGTRLTVL.

There are many counts of this clonotype. CDR3 amino acids: CATSPPRTSVSSSYNEQFF. DNA of the CDR3: TGTGCCACCAGCCCCCCGAGGACTAGCGTGTCGAGCTCCTACAATGAGCAGTTCTTC. J is TRBJ2-1 and V is TRBV15, with TRBD2 matching 9 bases. V was pared by 5 bases and J by 0 bases, with 14 bases of the junction left unmatched. The CDR3 runs 19 residues. Per the germline V gene, CDR1 is LNHNV and CDR2 is YYDKDF (reference sequence).

There are many counts of this clonotype. The chain joins TRBV5-6 to TRBJ2-1; D is possibly TRBD1 (7 bases). Trimming left V 5 bases short and J 3 bases short, with 12 bases between. The CDR3 is 14 amino acids. Germline lookup yields CDR1 SGHDT and CDR2 YYEEEE. CDR3 DNA sequence: TGTGCCAGCAGGCGGGGACAGAACTACAATGAGCAGTTCTTC. Translation gives CASRRGQNYNEQFF.

This clonotype was observed many times. This chain links TRBV6-5 with TRBJ2-7; D is uncertain. V was trimmed by 3 bases and J by 5 bases, leaving 11 bases between them. Germline lookup yields CDR1 MNHEY and CDR2 SVGAGI. This CDR3 has 13 amino acids. The chain's CDR3 is CASSYSPWDEQYF. CDR3 nucleotide sequence: TGTGCCAGCAGTTATTCACCATGGGACGAGCAGTACTTC.

This clonotype was recorded many times. The rearrangement uses TRBV5-5 and TRBJ2-5; D is uncertain. The length of the CDR3 is 12 residues. Trimming removed 2 bases from V and 2 bases from J, with 4 bases in between. Germline V gene lookup returns CDR1 SGHKS and CDR2 YYEKEE (reference sequence). Here the CDR3 DNA reads TGTGCCAGCAGCTTAGAGCAAGAGACCCAGTACTTC. This sequence encodes CASSLEQETQYF.

This clonotype showed up many times. CDR3 residues: CAISEGEVAPRPEQFF. CDR3 bases: TGTGCCATCAGTGAAGGTGAGGTAGCACCAAGGCCTGAGCAGTTCTTC. The chain uses TRBV10-3 and TRBJ2-1, with D unclear. Germline CDR1 reads ENHRY; CDR2 reads SYGVKD. This CDR3 is built from 16 residues. The V end was cut by 3 bases, the J end by 9 bases, with 21 bases between.

This clonotype came up many times. This chain joins TRBV7-9 and TRBJ2-1; 7 bases fit TRBD1. The V and J ends lost 6 bases and 3 bases, in that order; junction bases with no gene match: 5. CDR1 is SEHNR and CDR2 is FQNEAQ in the germline V gene (reference sequence). The CDR3 sequence is 14 residues long. The CDR3 spells CASRPGQNYNEQFF. The DNA for the CDR3 is TGTGCCAGCAGACCGGGACAGAACTACAATGAGCAGTTCTTC.

This clonotype occurred many times. The rearrangement uses TRBV7-9 and TRBJ2-3; 8 bases are shared with TRBD2. Trimming took 2 bases from V and 1 from J; bases not matched to a gene: 5. Germline-derived CDR1 and CDR2 are SEHNR and FQNEAQ (reference sequence). CDR3 size: 16 residues. The CDR3 loop is CASSLFVREGTDTQYF. The CDR3, as DNA: TGTGCCAGCAGCTTATTTGTGCGGGAGGGCACAGATACGCAGTATTTT.

In its sample, this clonotype was seen many times. This sequence joins TRBV7-6 and TRBJ2-3; 10 bases line up with TRBD2. Germline V gene data show CDR1 as SGHVS and CDR2 as FNYEAQ. Germline trimming cut 5 bases from V and 3 bases from J; bases unmatched to any gene: 11. CDR3 length: 17 amino acids. The CDR3 DNA sequence: TGTGCCAGCAGCCAAATTGAAGCGGGAGGGAGAACAGATACGCAGTATTTT. It is translated as CASSQIEAGGRTDTQYF.

In this sample, this clonotype turned up many times. The V and J genes are TRBV30 and TRBJ2-7; weak D call: TRBD1 (6 bases). Per germline, CDR1 GTSNPN and CDR2 SVGIG (reference sequence). The CDR3 runs 13 residues. The germline V and J ends were trimmed by 2 bases and 2 bases, with 10 bases remaining between them. The CDR3: CAWSQGDTYEQYF. The CDR3, as DNA: TGTGCCTGGAGTCAAGGGGACACCTACGAGCAGTACTTC. The full variable domain, completed using reference TRBV30 and TRBJ2-7, is SQTIHQWPATLVQPVGSPLSLECTVEGTSNPNLYWYRQAAGRGLQLLFYSVGIGQISSEVPQNLSASRPQDRQFILSSKKLLLSDSGFYLCAWSQGDTYEQYFGPGTRLTVT.

This clonotype was observed at least ten times. DNA of the CDR3: TGTGCCAGCAGCGCCCGGACCAGTAGCACAGATACGCAGTATTTT. Its protein product is CASSARTSSTDTQYF. The chain recombines TRBV9 with TRBJ2-3; no clear D gene. Germline loops: CDR1 SGDLS, CDR2 YYNGEE. The CDR3 sequence is 15 residues long. Trimming pared 3 bases from V and 0 bases from J, leaving 11 bases between.